These 21 T cell receptor beta chains share one sample of origin, sequenced in a study of T cell clonotyping in hematopoietic cell transplantation. Stated time point: recipient sample about 28 days before transplant, after cytoreduction. Using immunoSEQ multiplex PCR, the repertoire was profiled, and TCRdb retains in-frame clones only, with some absent. The top ten clones hold about 1.8% of a sample with approximately 80,000 clones, about 96% of them seen once. This specimen was peripheral blood mononuclear cells, taken before stem cell transplant. Source of these receptors: a woman in her forties or fifties with acute myeloid leukemia. Some clones in this sample may be carry-over from other donors' samples.

V is TRBV5-1 and J is TRBJ1-2; D may be TRBD1 (5 bases). The CDR3 extends over 15 amino acids. CDR1 is SGHRS and CDR2 is YFSETQ in the germline V gene. Trimming pared 0 bases from V and 6 bases from J, leaving 15 bases between. The CDR3 region is CASSLAPPGSDGYTF. CDR3 coding DNA: TGCGCCAGCAGCTTGGCCCCTCCAGGGAGCGATGGCTACACCTTC.

The V and J genes are TRBV27 and TRBJ2-7; 11 positions match TRBD2. J lost 3 bases, V lost 5 bases, and 12 bases had no gene match. CDR1 MNHEY and CDR2 SMNVEV come from the germline V gene (reference sequence). CDR3 length: 17 amino acids. Here the CDR3 reads CASSRWLAGGLLYEQYF. CDR3 in DNA: TGTGCCAGCAGTCGTTGGCTAGCGGGAGGTCTCCTCTACGAGCAGTACTTC.

J is TRBJ1-1 and V is TRBV7-2; D gene ambiguous. Between the trimmed V and J ends, which lost 3 bases and 0 bases, there was a span of 8 bases. CDR1 SGHTA and CDR2 FQGNSA come from the germline V gene. The CDR3 loop spans 14 amino acids. CDR3 nucleotides: TGTGCCAGCAGCTTTATGGGAATGAACACTGAAGCTTTCTTT. Its translation: CASSFMGMNTEAFF.

The chain uses TRBV6-1 and TRBJ1-1; no definite D call. Germline-derived CDR1 and CDR2 are MNHNS and SASEGT. The CDR3 sequence is 13 residues long. With 5 bases removed from V and 3 bases from J, the gap between germline ends came to 10 bases. The CDR3 here is CASSRLRDTEAFF. For the CDR3, the DNA is TGTGCCAGCAGTCGGCTCCGGGACACTGAAGCTTTCTTT.

This chain joins TRBV15 and TRBJ1-2, with D perhaps TRBD1 (6 bases). The CDR3 covers 14 residues. The V end was cut by 3 bases, the J end by 6 bases, with 14 bases between. Germline lookup yields CDR1 LNHNV and CDR2 YYDKDF (reference sequence). CDR3 DNA: TGTGCCACCAGCAGCTATCAGCAGGGGCATGGCTACACCTTC. This gives the protein CATSSYQQGHGYTF.

V and J are TRBV6-5 and TRBJ1-6; D may be TRBD1 (5 bases). The CDR3 runs to 13 residues. Looked up from germline, CDR1 is MNHEY and CDR2 is SVGAGI. V dropped 6 bases and J dropped 7 bases, with 10 bases sitting between them. The CDR3 nucleotides are TGTGCCAGCAGGCGACAGACGAATTCACCCCTCCACTTT. Translation: CASRRQTNSPLHF.

V gene TRBV4-2 combines with J gene TRBJ2-7, with TRBD1 matching over 8 bases. CDR1 is LGHNA, CDR2 YNFKEQ, per germline. V trimming: 1 base; J trimming: 1 base; junction bases outside the gene matches: 6. This CDR3 comprises 16 residues. CDR3: CASSQAETGVSYEQYF. CDR3 nucleotides: TGTGCCAGCAGCCAAGCAGAGACAGGGGTTTCCTACGAGCAGTACTTC.

This clone showed up just once. This sequence joins TRBV27 and TRBJ2-3; 7 nucleotides align to TRBD2. Germline V gene sequence: CDR1 MNHEY, CDR2 SMNVEV (reference sequence). This CDR3 is 14 amino acids long. V lost 4 bases and J lost 5; bases outside the gene matches: 6. The CDR3 loop reads CASSSRLALDTQYF. DNA of the CDR3: TGTGCCAGCAGTTCCCGACTAGCTCTAGATACGCAGTATTTT.

The genes are TRBV5-1 and TRBJ2-7; D is unresolved. This CDR3 has 13 residues. The germline gives CDR1 SGHRS, CDR2 YFSETQ. Trimming took off 1 base at V and 0 bases at J, with 5 bases between the two ends. The CDR3 loop reads CASSLKSSYEQYF. The CDR3 DNA sequence: TGCGCCAGCAGCTTGAAGAGCTCCTACGAGCAGTACTTC.

The chain is built from TRBV7-8 and TRBJ1-2; D gene uncertain. CDR1 and CDR2 from the germline V gene are SGHVS and FQNEAQ. There are 18 residues in the CDR3. V lost 5 bases, J lost 0 bases, and 22 bases lay in between. The CDR3 protein is CASSPPLHSLSPNYGYTF. In DNA, the CDR3 is TGTGCCAGCAGCCCCCCGCTACATAGTCTATCTCCTAACTATGGCTACACCTTC.

DNA for the CDR3: TGTGCCAGCAGTGCCCTGACAGGGATAGGAAACACCATATATTTT. Residues: CASSALTGIGNTIYF. The V gene is TRBV2, the J gene TRBJ1-3, with 7 bases identical to TRBD1. J gave up 4 bases and V 4 bases, and 7 bases lay outside the gene matches. The CDR3 totals 15 residues. CDR1 SNHLY and CDR2 FYNNEI come from the germline V gene. Variable domain in full (rest from reference TRBV2 and TRBJ1-3): EPEVTQTPSHQVTQMGQEVILRCVPISNHLYFYWYRQILGQKVEFLVSFYNNEISEKSEIFDDQFSVERPDGSNFTLKIRSTKLEDSAMYFCASSALTGIGNTIYFGEGSWLTVV.

The rearrangement uses TRBV30 and TRBJ1-2; TRBD1 agrees at 7 bases. The CDR3 has 15 residues. V shed 2 bases and J 8 bases; nucleotides not matched to a gene: 14. The germline V gene has CDR1 GTSNPN and CDR2 SVGIG (reference sequence). The CDR3 loop is CAWSPFVEGARGYTF. As DNA, the CDR3 is TGTGCCTGGAGTCCATTTGTTGAGGGGGCGAGGGGCTACACCTTC.

This clone showed up just once. The rearrangement links TRBV7-2 to TRBJ1-4; TRBD1 matches 8 bases. The CDR3 length is 17 residues. Germline-derived CDR1 and CDR2 are SGHTA and FQGNSA. The J segment lost 7 bases and the V segment lost 1 base, leaving 11 bases of the junction unmatched. The chain's CDR3 is CASSLVTTGGLSEKLFF. The CDR3, as DNA: TGTGCCAGCAGCTTAGTCACCACAGGGGGGTTATCTGAAAAACTGTTTTTT.

The chain employs TRBV30 and TRBJ2-1; a weak D match, TRBD2 (6 bases). The CDR3 is made up of 11 amino acids. The ends were cut back, 3 bases at V and 8 bases at J, with 8 bases in the middle. CDR1 GTSNPN and CDR2 SVGIG come from the germline V gene (reference sequence). The CDR3 reads CAWRTSYEQFF. The CDR3 DNA is TGTGCCTGGAGAACTAGCTATGAGCAGTTCTTC.

The CDR3 region has the DNA TGTGCCAGCAGTCCACAGGGGACGGCTGGGGTAAAACTGTTTTTT. This codes for CASSPQGTAGVKLFF. The chain recombines TRBV6-5 with TRBJ1-4, with 7 bases identical to TRBD1. CDR3 size: 15 residues. The V and J ends lost 5 bases and 10 bases, in that order; junction bases with no gene match: 13. Germline V CDR1 and CDR2: MNHEY, SVGAGI.

The chain joins TRBV2 to TRBJ2-7; TRBD2 might be the D (5 bases). Germline V CDR1 and CDR2: SNHLY, FYNNEI. V was shortened by 8 bases and J by 6 bases, with 20 bases between the two germline ends. The CDR3 covers 14 residues. For the CDR3, the DNA is TGTGCCAGCTCGGATCCGGGGTTTCGTTTCGAGCAGTACTTC. It specifies CASSDPGFRFEQYF.

The chain is built from TRBV11-2 and TRBJ2-7; D gene ambiguous. The germline CDR1 and CDR2 sequences are SGHAT and FQNNGV. The CDR3 is made up of 15 amino acids. V was clipped by 6 bases and J by 1 base, with 16 bases between them. CDR3 protein: CASSQQRSSSYEQYF. CDR3 in DNA: TGTGCCAGCAGTCAACAGAGATCCTCTTCCTACGAGCAGTACTTC.

The chain uses TRBV18 and TRBJ2-7; 9 nucleotides line up with TRBD2. V was clipped by 3 bases and J by 2 bases; unmatched bases: 8. This CDR3 region has 16 residues. In germline, CDR1 is KGHSH, CDR2 LQKENI. Here the CDR3 DNA reads TGTGCCAGCTCACCGAGCCTAGCGGGACCGACCTACGAGCAGTACTTC. Encoded protein: CASSPSLAGPTYEQYF.

V usage is TRBV7-9 and J usage is TRBJ2-7; TRBD1 agrees at 7 bases. The trim removed 4 bases at V and 5 bases at J, leaving 11 bases unmatched. Germline loops: CDR1 SEHNR, CDR2 FQNEAQ (reference sequence). The CDR3 spans 15 residues. The CDR3 sequence: CASSSHGQVGDEQYF. Written as DNA, the CDR3 is TGTGCCAGCAGCTCTCATGGACAGGTTGGCGACGAGCAGTACTTC.

The chain links TRBV29-1 to TRBJ2-2; TRBD1 or TRBD2 may be the D gene (6 bases each). Deletions cut 5 bases from V and 7 bases from J, with 17 bases between. Germline V lookup: CDR1 SQVTM, CDR2 ANQGSEA. This CDR3 contains 14 residues. The DNA for the CDR3 is TGCAGCGTTCTCCCGGGGGCGTCGGGCGGGGAGCTGTTTTTT. Its protein is CSVLPGASGGELFF.

Only one count was recorded for this clone. The genes are TRBV28 and TRBJ2-2; 8 positions agree with TRBD1. Trimming removed 2 bases from V and 6 bases from J; junction bases left unmatched: 5. The CDR3 length is 15 residues. Germline V CDR1 and CDR2: MDHEN, SYDVKM. CDR3 DNA sequence: TGTGCCAGCAGTTTACTGGACAGGGCCTCCGGGGAGCTGTTTTTT. Its protein product is CASSLLDRASGELFF.